The 30 T cell receptor beta chains reported below all come from one sample, sequenced in a study of CD8 T cells in Susac syndrome. RNA was extracted with the RNeasy kit, and a quantity of roughly 0.5 to 1 ug was reverse transcribed using random hexamers. Each CDR3 protein is one row after TCRdb ran MiXCR on the immunoSEQ multiplex PCR reads. The sample records 150,000 to 200,000 distinct CDR3 sequences, roughly 90% being singletons. The sequencing sample was made of CD4+ T cells from PBMCs. These receptors all come from a human donor with Susac syndrome.

The gene calls are TRBV28 and TRBJ1-5, with a weak D call TRBD1 (6 bases). The CDR3 has 13 amino acids. Looked up from germline, CDR1 is MDHEN and CDR2 is SYDVKM. V lost 6 bases and J lost 3, with 9 bases in between. CDR3: CASRDSANQPQHF. The CDR3 DNA is TGTGCCAGCAGGGACAGCGCCAATCAGCCCCAGCATTTT.

This rearrangement joins TRBV6-1 to TRBJ2-1; the match to TRBD1 covers 10 bases. The CDR3 length is 13 residues. The germline gives CDR1 MNHNS, CDR2 SASEGT. Trimming took 8 bases from V and 8 from J; bases not matched to a gene: 6. The CDR3 DNA is TGTGCCAGCCGGCGAGGACAGGGGGATGAGCAGTTCTTC. Translating it yields CASRRGQGDEQFF.

The J gene is TRBJ2-2, the V gene TRBV14; tentatively, D is TRBD1 (6 bases). V was clipped by 4 bases and J by 3 bases, with 21 bases between them. The CDR3 has 18 amino acids. In germline, CDR1 is SGHDN, CDR2 FVKESK. The CDR3 here is CASSPAPGQLGDTGELFF. The CDR3, as DNA: TGTGCCAGCAGCCCAGCCCCAGGACAGTTGGGAGACACCGGGGAGCTGTTTTTT.

The chain recombines TRBV5-1 with TRBJ2-5, with D unclear. CDR1 and CDR2 from the germline V gene are SGHRS and YFSETQ. The CDR3 runs to 15 residues. V dropped 1 base and J dropped 5 bases, with 15 bases sitting between them. CDR3 DNA: TGCGCCAGCAGCTTGAAGTTTACGGTTGGTGAGACCCAGTACTTC. This gives the protein CASSLKFTVGETQYF.

The rearrangement joins TRBV29-1 to TRBJ2-7, with TRBD1 identical over 11 bases. CDR3 size: 14 residues. With 6 bases clipped from V and 1 base from J, the junction kept 5 bases outside the gene matches. From germline, CDR1 is SQVTM and CDR2 ANQGSEA. In DNA form, the CDR3 reads TGCAGCGTAGGCCGGGACAGGGGGTCCTACGAGCAGTACTTC. Residues: CSVGRDRGSYEQYF.

The chain employs TRBV27 and TRBJ2-3; 8 bases match TRBD2. The V gene end was trimmed by 6 bases and the J gene end by 6 bases; junction bases not matched to a gene: 8. This CDR3 contains 14 residues. CDR1 and CDR2 from the germline V gene are MNHEY and SMNVEV (reference sequence). CDR3 residues: CASSFPGTSDTQYF. CDR3 nucleotides: TGTGCCAGCAGCTTTCCCGGGACTAGTGATACGCAGTATTTT.

Worth noting for this clonotype: One junction end does not reproduce the germline sequence, and a read error may be involved. The rearrangement joins TRBV4-1 to TRBJ2-7; 11 bases are a match to TRBD1. Germline loops: CDR1 MGHRA, CDR2 YSYEKL. The CDR3 is made up of 14 amino acids. The CDR3 loop reads CASSPGQGVYEQYF. The CDR3 DNA reads as TGTGCCAGCAGTCCGGGACAGGGGGTCTACGAGCAGTACTTC.

The chain has TRBV20-1 and TRBJ2-3; 12 bases agree with TRBD2. The CDR3 sequence is 16 residues long. With V trimmed by 1 base and J by 0 bases, 2 bases remained unmatched. Germline lookup yields CDR1 DFQATT and CDR2 SNEGSKA (reference sequence). CDR3 region: CSARGGTSGSTDTQYF. The CDR3 bases are TGCAGTGCTAGAGGAGGGACTAGCGGGAGCACAGATACGCAGTATTTT.

The J gene is TRBJ1-4, the V gene TRBV14; 8 nucleotides agree with TRBD1. The ends lost 4 bases at V and 3 bases at J; junction bases unmatched: 1. This CDR3 comprises 14 residues. Germline V gives CDR1 SGHDN, CDR2 FVKESK. The CDR3: CASSRTGPNEKLFF. CDR3 sequence (DNA): TGTGCCAGCAGCCGGACAGGGCCTAATGAAAAACTGTTTTTT.

CDR3 sequence: CASGVKLSTEAFF. The DNA of the CDR3 is TGTGCCAGCGGTGTTAAGTTGTCAACTGAAGCTTTCTTT. V usage is TRBV2 and J usage is TRBJ1-1; D gene unclear. The V and J ends lost 8 bases and 5 bases respectively, with 15 bases between them. Germline V gene sequence: CDR1 SNHLY, CDR2 FYNNEI. The length of the CDR3 is 13 residues. The whole variable domain, remainder taken from reference TRBV2 and TRBJ1-1, is EPEVTQTPSHQVTQMGQEVILRCVPISNHLYFYWYRQILGQKVEFLVSFYNNEISEKSEIFDDQFSVERPDGSNFTLKIRSTKLEDSAMYFCASGVKLSTEAFFGQGTRLTVV.

The chain is built from TRBV27 and TRBJ1-1, with 10 bases lining up with TRBD1. Trimming took 7 bases from V and 10 from J; bases not matched to a gene: 12. This CDR3 comprises 14 residues. Germline V gene data show CDR1 as MNHEY and CDR2 as SMNVEV (reference sequence). The CDR3: CASKPFDRGRRAFF. CDR3 coding DNA: TGTGCCAGCAAACCATTTGACAGGGGGCGAAGAGCTTTCTTT.

CDR3 region: CASSFTGDEQFF. For the CDR3, the DNA is TGTGCCAGCAGTTTTACGGGGGATGAGCAGTTCTTC. This rearrangement joins TRBV12-3 or TRBV12-4 to TRBJ2-1; a weak D match, TRBD2 (6 bases). The CDR3 runs 12 residues. V was clipped by 3 bases and J by 8 bases, with 8 bases between them.

The V and J genes are TRBV6-5 and TRBJ1-3; D remains unclear. Germline V CDR1 and CDR2: MNHEY, SVGAGI. Trimming stripped 8 bases from V and 0 bases from J, with 14 bases between. CDR3 length equals 15 residues. The CDR3 is CASLPVAGSGNTIYF. In DNA form, the CDR3 reads TGTGCCAGCCTCCCGGTCGCCGGCTCTGGAAACACCATATATTTT.

This clonotype was found once. This sequence joins TRBV5-4 and TRBJ2-7; D remains ambiguous. The V end lost 5 bases, the J end lost 7 bases, and 22 bases lay between the germline ends. This CDR3 spans 15 amino acids. The germline gives CDR1 SGHNT, CDR2 YYREEE (reference sequence). The CDR3 loop is CASSFGIGSQREQYF. The CDR3 bases are TGTGCCAGCAGTTTTGGGATCGGATCTCAAAGGGAGCAGTACTTC.

The V call is TRBV5-1, the J call TRBJ2-5; the D gene is possibly TRBD1 (5 bases). Germline-derived CDR1 and CDR2 are SGHRS and YFSETQ. V lost 6 bases and J lost 2, with 14 bases in between. The CDR3 is 14 residues long. CDR3 protein: CASKSMTVQETQYF. CDR3 DNA sequence: TGCGCCAGCAAATCCATGACAGTACAAGAGACCCAGTACTTC.

CDR3 protein: CASSSQGGDTEAFF. The CDR3 DNA is TGTGCCAGCAGCTCCCAGGGAGGAGACACTGAAGCTTTCTTT. The V gene is TRBV7-3, the J gene TRBJ1-1, with D perhaps matching TRBD1 (5 bases). CDR3 length: 14 residues. The V end lost 4 bases, the J end lost 3 bases, and 12 bases lay between the germline ends. From germline, CDR1 is SGHTA and CDR2 FQGTGA.

This chain links TRBV10-3 with TRBJ2-7, with D maybe TRBD1 (5 bases). Trimming shortened V by 0 bases and J by 6 bases, and 9 bases separated the two germline ends. CDR1 and CDR2 from the germline V gene are ENHRY and SYGVKD. This CDR3 region has 13 residues. The CDR3 is CAISESGAGEQYF. In DNA form, the CDR3 reads TGTGCCATCAGTGAGTCAGGGGCTGGCGAGCAGTACTTC.

The chain joins TRBV5-6 to TRBJ1-5; D unclear. Trimming pared 5 bases from V and 3 bases from J, leaving 6 bases between. CDR3 length equals 12 residues. Germline assignment: CDR1 SGHDT and CDR2 YYEEEE. The CDR3 sequence is CASSLNNQPQHF. In nucleotides, the CDR3 is TGTGCCAGCAGTTTGAACAATCAGCCCCAGCATTTT. Full variable domain (missing parts from reference TRBV5-6 and TRBJ1-5): DAGVTQSPTHLIKTRGQQVTLRCSPKSGHDTVSWYQQALGQGPQFIFQYYEEEERQRGNFPDRFSGHQFPNYSSELNVNALLLGDSALYLCASSLNNQPQHFGDGTRLSIL.

This sequence joins TRBV6-1 and TRBJ2-6, with D possibly TRBD1 on 5 matching bases. Trimming pared 5 bases from V and 5 bases from J, leaving 31 bases between. This CDR3 comprises 21 residues. The germline CDR1 and CDR2 sequences are MNHNS and SASEGT. CDR3 residues: CASSPKSLGLGLNIRANVLTF. In DNA form, the CDR3 reads TGTGCCAGCAGTCCGAAGTCGTTGGGTCTGGGGCTTAATATTAGGGCCAACGTCCTGACTTTC.

The chain carries TRBV28 and TRBJ2-1; D is undetermined. The CDR3 loop spans 15 amino acids. V was shortened by 3 bases and J by 0 bases, with 9 bases between the two germline ends. The V gene's germline CDR1 is MDHEN and CDR2 SYDVKM. The CDR3 loop is CASSFIRYSYNEQFF. CDR3 bases: TGTGCCAGCAGTTTTATCCGCTACTCCTACAATGAGCAGTTCTTC.

CDR3 region: CASSDLTGLNSPLHF. CDR3 bases: TGTGCCAGCAGTGACTTGACAGGCTTGAATTCACCCCTCCACTTT. This chain joins TRBV2 and TRBJ1-6; possibly TRBD1 for D (6 bases). This CDR3 is 15 amino acids long. V was clipped by 3 bases and J by 7 bases, with 13 bases between them. Germline V lookup: CDR1 SNHLY, CDR2 FYNNEI.

This chain joins TRBV5-1 and TRBJ1-1; TRBD1 is a possible D gene (6 bases). Looked up from germline, CDR1 is SGHRS and CDR2 is YFSETQ. The CDR3 has 14 residues. V lost 1 base, J lost 4 bases, and 11 bases lay in between. In DNA form, the CDR3 reads TGCGCCAGCAGCTTGAACAGGGTAGGCACTGAAGCTTTCTTT. This sequence encodes CASSLNRVGTEAFF.

The chain combines TRBV13 with TRBJ2-1; TRBD2 aligns across 13 bases. J lost 0 bases, V lost 1 base, and 12 bases had no gene match. The germline gives CDR1 PRHDT, CDR2 FYEKMQ (reference sequence). The length of the CDR3 is 21 residues. The CDR3 coding sequence is TGTGCCAGCAGCTTAGAGTCGGGACTAGCGGGGCCTTTGCACTCCTACAATGAGCAGTTCTTC. This gives the protein CASSLESGLAGPLHSYNEQFF. Together with reference TRBV13 and TRBJ2-1, the CDR3 gives the full variable domain: AAGVIQSPRHLIKEKRETATLKCYPIPRHDTVYWYQQGPGQDPQFLISFYEKMQSDKGSIPDRFSAQQFSDYHSELNMSSLELGDSALYFCASSLESGLAGPLHSYNEQFFGPGTRLTVL.

V gene TRBV7-9 combines with J gene TRBJ1-3; D is undetermined. The CDR3 has 13 residues. Germline values: CDR1 SEHNR, CDR2 FQNEAQ (reference sequence). Trimming stripped 8 bases from V and 0 bases from J, with 8 bases between. CDR3 DNA sequence: TGTGCCAGCCAGACTAACTCTGGAAACACCATATATTTT. It yields the protein CASQTNSGNTIYF.

This chain links TRBV28 with TRBJ1-2; D is perhaps TRBD1 (6 bases). V was trimmed by 8 bases and J by 3 bases, leaving 19 bases between them. CDR1 MDHEN and CDR2 SYDVKM come from the germline V gene. CDR3 size: 15 residues. In DNA form, the CDR3 reads TGTGCCAGCTTCACTGAGGGGGGGCGCGACTATGGCTACACCTTC. This codes for CASFTEGGRDYGYTF.

For the CDR3, the DNA is TGTGCCAGCAGTGAAATCGGAGCGGGAGGGGCCAACGTCCTGACTTTC. Its translation: CASSEIGAGGANVLTF. The rearrangement joins TRBV2 to TRBJ2-6, with 7 nucleotides matching TRBD2. The J segment lost 4 bases and the V segment lost 2 bases, leaving 5 bases of the junction unmatched. This CDR3 comprises 16 residues. Looked up from germline, CDR1 is SNHLY and CDR2 is FYNNEI.

The chain uses TRBV29-1 and TRBJ2-7; 10 bases line up with TRBD1. The CDR3 consists of 13 residues. Germline CDR1 and CDR2: SQVTM and ANQGSEA. V dropped 8 bases and J dropped 3; count of bases not matched to a gene: 7. CDR3 in amino acids: CSPNGQGGYEQYF. The CDR3 DNA reads as TGCAGCCCGAATGGACAGGGGGGCTACGAGCAGTACTTC.

The CDR3 is CASSVGGIEQFF. Here the CDR3 DNA reads TGTGCCAGCAGCGTAGGGGGAATTGAGCAGTTCTTC. This chain joins TRBV9 and TRBJ2-1; D unclear. This CDR3 has 12 amino acids. The V gene's germline CDR1 is SGDLS and CDR2 YYNGEE. With 0 bases removed from V and 9 bases from J, the gap between germline ends came to 7 bases.

This chain joins TRBV7-8 and TRBJ2-7, with D possibly matching TRBD1 (5 bases). In germline, CDR1 is SGHVS, CDR2 FQNEAQ. With 3 bases removed from V and 7 bases from J, the gap between germline ends came to 16 bases. The CDR3 totals 14 residues. The CDR3 DNA is TGTGCCAGCAGCTTGGGGCAGCCCTTTGGGGAGCAGTACTTC. This translates into CASSLGQPFGEQYF.

The chain carries TRBV27 and TRBJ2-2; TRBD1 agrees at 11 bases. Germline trimming cut 5 bases from V and 7 bases from J; bases unmatched to any gene: 6. This CDR3 comprises 15 residues. Germline CDR1 is MNHEY and CDR2 is SMNVEV (reference sequence). The CDR3 DNA reads as TGTGCCAGCAGTGAGGACAGGGGGCCTGGCGGGGAGCTGTTTTTT. Protein: CASSEDRGPGGELFF.